This entry is about one T cell receptor (beta chain). Its specificity is not known. This entry comes from a study of cytomegalovirus exposure and HLA in healthy donors. The PCR was carried out with 60 Vbeta primers and 13 Jbeta primers. Produced via immunoSEQ multiplex PCR; TCRdb's table is partial and in-frame only. The table includes 75,000 to 100,000 clones, less than 70% detected once. The CDR3 totals 14 residues. The V end lost 0 bases, the J end lost 2 bases, and 8 bases lay between the germline ends. Germline assignment: CDR1 SGDLS and CDR2 YYNGEE. Study observations and caveats: Rarity characterized most TCR sequences, yet some public TCRs appeared in many donors. What a later analysis showed was that several of the most significant clusters appeared linked to common viral pathogens.

The sample comprised PBMCs. The chain combines TRBV9 with TRBJ1-2; the D gene is possibly TRBD1 (5 bases). This receptor was identified in a female donor in good health and CMV-seronegative. The CDR3 nucleotides are TGTGCCAGCAGCGTAGGACGGGGGAACTATGGCTACACCTTC. Translating gives CASSVGRGNYGYTF.